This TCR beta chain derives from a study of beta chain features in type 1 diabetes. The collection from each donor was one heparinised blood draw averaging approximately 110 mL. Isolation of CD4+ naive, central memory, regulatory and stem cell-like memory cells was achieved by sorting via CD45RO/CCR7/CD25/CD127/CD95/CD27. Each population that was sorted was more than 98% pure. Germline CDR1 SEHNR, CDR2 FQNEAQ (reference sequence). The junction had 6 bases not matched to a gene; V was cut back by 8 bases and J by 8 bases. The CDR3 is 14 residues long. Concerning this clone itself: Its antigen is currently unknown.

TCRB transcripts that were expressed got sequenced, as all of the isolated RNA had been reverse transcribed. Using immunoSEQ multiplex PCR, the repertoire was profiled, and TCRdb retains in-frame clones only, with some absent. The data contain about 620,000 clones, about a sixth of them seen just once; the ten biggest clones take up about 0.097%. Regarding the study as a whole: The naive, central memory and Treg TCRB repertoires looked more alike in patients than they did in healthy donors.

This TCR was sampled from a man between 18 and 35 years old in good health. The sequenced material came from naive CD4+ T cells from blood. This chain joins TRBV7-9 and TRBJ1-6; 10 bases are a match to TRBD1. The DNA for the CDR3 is TGTGCCAGCGGACGACAGGGGGCAGATTCACCCCTCCACTTT. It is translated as CASGRQGADSPLHF.